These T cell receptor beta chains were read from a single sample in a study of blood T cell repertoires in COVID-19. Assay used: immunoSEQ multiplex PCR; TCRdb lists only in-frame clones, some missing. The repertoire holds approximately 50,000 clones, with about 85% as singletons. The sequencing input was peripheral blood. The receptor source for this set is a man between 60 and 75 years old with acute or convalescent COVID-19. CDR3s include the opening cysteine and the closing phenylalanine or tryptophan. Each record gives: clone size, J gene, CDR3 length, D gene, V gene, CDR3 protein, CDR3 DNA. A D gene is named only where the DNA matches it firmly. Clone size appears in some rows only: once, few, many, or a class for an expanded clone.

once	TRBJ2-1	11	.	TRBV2	CASSEGEEQFF	TGTGCCAGCAGTGAAGGTGAGGAGCAGTTCTTC
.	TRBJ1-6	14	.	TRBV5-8	CASSPTEGISPLHF	TGTGCCAGCAGCCCGACAGAAGGAATTTCACCCCTCCACTTT
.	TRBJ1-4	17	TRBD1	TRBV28	CASSPGTGRRGNEKLFF	TGTGCCAGCAGCCCCGGGACAGGACGGCGGGGGAATGAAAAACTGTTTTTT
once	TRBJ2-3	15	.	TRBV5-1	CASSRATGSADTQYF	TGCGCCAGCAGCAGAGCTACCGGGAGCGCAGATACGCAGTATTTT
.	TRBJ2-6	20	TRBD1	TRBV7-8	CASSFTKPGTGEGGANVLTF	TGTGCCAGCAGCTTTACTAAACCCGGGACAGGGGAGGGAGGGGCCAACGTCCTGACTTTC
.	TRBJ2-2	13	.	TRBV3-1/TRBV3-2	CASSQLLTGELFF	TGTGCCAGCAGCCAACTGTTAACCGGGGAGCTGTTTTTT
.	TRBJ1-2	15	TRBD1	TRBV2	CASSRDRGDFYGYTF	TGTGCCAGCAGTAGAGACAGGGGGGACTTCTATGGCTACACCTTC
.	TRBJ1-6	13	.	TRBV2	CASSGQYNSPLHF	TGTGCCAGCAGTGGACAGTATAATTCACCCCTCCACTTT
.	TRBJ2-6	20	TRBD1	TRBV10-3	CAISDPSGTGSFSGANVLTF	TGTGCCATCAGTGACCCCTCCGGGACAGGGTCCTTCTCTGGGGCCAACGTCCTGACTTTC
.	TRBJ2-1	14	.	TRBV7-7	CASSPRLGDNEQFF	TGTGCCAGCAGTCCCCGGCTCGGAGACAATGAGCAGTTCTTC
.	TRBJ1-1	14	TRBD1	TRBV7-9	CASSLDGQATEAFF	TGTGCCAGCAGCTTAGACGGACAGGCCACTGAAGCTTTCTTT
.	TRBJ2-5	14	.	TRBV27	CASSLRREGETQYF	TGTGCCAGCAGTTTAAGGAGGGAAGGGGAGACCCAGTACTTC
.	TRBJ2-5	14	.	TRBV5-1	CASSQGLQEETQYF	TGCGCCAGCAGCCAGGGGCTACAGGAAGAGACCCAGTACTTC
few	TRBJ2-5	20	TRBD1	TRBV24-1	CATSDRIEQGKITTQETQYF	TGTGCCACCAGTGATAGGATTGAACAGGGGAAGATAACGACGCAAGAGACCCAGTACTTC
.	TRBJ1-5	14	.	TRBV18	CASSSQDSNQPQHF	TGTGCCAGCTCATCCCAGGATAGCAATCAGCCCCAGCATTTT
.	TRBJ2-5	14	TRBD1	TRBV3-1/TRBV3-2	CASSPTGQQETQYF	TGTGCCAGCAGCCCAACGGGACAGCAAGAGACCCAGTACTTC
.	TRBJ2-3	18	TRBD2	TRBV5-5	CASSGTSGKSPKTDTQYF	TGTGCCAGCAGCGGGACTAGCGGGAAATCCCCCAAAACAGATACGCAGTATTTT
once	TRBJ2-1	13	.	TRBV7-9	CASSLGGVGEQFF	TGTGCCAGCAGCTTGGGGGGAGTCGGTGAGCAGTTCTTC
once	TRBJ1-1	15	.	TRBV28	CASSPTAGLRTEAFF	TGTGCCAGCAGCCCGACAGCTGGGCTAAGGACTGAAGCTTTCTTT
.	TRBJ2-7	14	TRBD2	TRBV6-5	CASRRAGVGNEQYF	TGTGCCAGCAGACGAGCGGGAGTCGGGAACGAGCAGTACTTC
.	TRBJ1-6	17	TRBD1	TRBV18	CASSPTQTGLNNSPLHF	TGTGCCAGCTCACCGACTCAGACAGGGCTGAATAATTCACCCCTCCACTTT
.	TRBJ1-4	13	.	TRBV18	CASSQGNNEKLFF	TGTGCCAGCTCGCAGGGGAATAATGAAAAACTGTTTTTT
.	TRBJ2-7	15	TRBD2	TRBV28	CASSTAGGAPYEQYF	TGTGCCAGCAGTACGGCCGGGGGGGCCCCCTACGAGCAGTACTTC
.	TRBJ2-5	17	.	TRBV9	CASSALLRGLLQETQYF	TGTGCCAGCAGCGCGCTTTTGAGGGGGTTACTTCAAGAGACCCAGTACTTC
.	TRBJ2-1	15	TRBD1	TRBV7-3	CASSLTGGQADEQFF	TGTGCCAGCAGCTTAACGGGGGGACAGGCGGATGAGCAGTTCTTC
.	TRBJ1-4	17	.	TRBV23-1	CASSQSGVSETNEKLFF	TGCGCCAGCAGTCAATCAGGAGTTAGCGAAACTAATGAAAAACTGTTTTTT
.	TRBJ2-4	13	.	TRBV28	CASSFGTKNIQYF	TGTGCCAGCAGTTTTGGGACAAAAAACATTCAGTACTTC
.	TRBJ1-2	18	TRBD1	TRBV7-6	CASSLGGTGTSTNYGYTF	TGTGCCAGCAGCTTAGGTGGGACAGGGACTTCGACTAACTATGGCTACACCTTC
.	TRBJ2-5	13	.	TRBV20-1	CSASSGGQETQYF	TGCAGTGCTAGTTCGGGGGGACAAGAGACTCAGTACTTC
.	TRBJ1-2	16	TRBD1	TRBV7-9	CASNIGTGAISYGYTF	TGTGCCAGCAACATAGGGACAGGGGCCATCAGCTATGGCTACACCTTC
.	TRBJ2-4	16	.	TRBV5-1	CASSLEGGLAKNIQYF	TGCGCCAGCAGCTTGGAAGGAGGGTTGGCCAAAAACATTCAGTACTTC
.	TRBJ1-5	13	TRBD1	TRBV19	CASMGQGNQPQHF	TGTGCCAGTATGGGACAGGGCAATCAGCCCCAGCATTTT
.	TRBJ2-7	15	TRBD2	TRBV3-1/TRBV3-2	CASSQPGLAGDEQYF	TGTGCCAGCAGCCAACCGGGACTAGCGGGAGACGAGCAGTACTTC
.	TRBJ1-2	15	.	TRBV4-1	CASSQVRPGLLSYTF	TGCGCCAGCAGCCAAGTTCGGCCGGGTCTCCTCTCCTACACCTTC
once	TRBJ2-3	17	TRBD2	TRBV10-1	CASSGTSGRAGTDTQYF	TGCGCCAGCAGTGGGACTAGCGGGAGGGCCGGTACAGATACGCAGTATTTT
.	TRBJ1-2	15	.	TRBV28	CASSLFSTPNEGYTF	TGTGCCAGCAGTTTATTTTCCACCCCGAACGAGGGCTACACCTTC
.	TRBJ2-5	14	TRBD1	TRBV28	CASSSDREWETQYF	TGTGCCAGCAGTTCCGACAGGGAGTGGGAGACCCAGTACTTC
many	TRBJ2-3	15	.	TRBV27	CASSLGHASTDTQYF	TGTGCCAGCAGCCTGGGACATGCGAGCACAGATACGCAGTATTTT
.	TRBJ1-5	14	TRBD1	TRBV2	CASTQGTGNQPQHF	TGTGCCAGCACCCAAGGGACAGGCAATCAGCCCCAGCATTTT
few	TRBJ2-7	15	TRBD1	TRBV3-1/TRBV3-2	CASSRTGQGTYEQYF	TGTGCCAGCAGCAGGACGGGACAGGGGACCTACGAGCAGTACTTC
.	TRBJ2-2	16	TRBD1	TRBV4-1	CASSQEGQGKVGELFF	TGCGCCAGCAGCCAAGAGGGACAGGGTAAAGTCGGGGAGCTGTTTTTT
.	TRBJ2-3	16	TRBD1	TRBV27	CASSLTGQGRTDTQYF	TGTGCCAGCAGTTTAACCGGACAGGGGAGGACAGATACGCAGTATTTT
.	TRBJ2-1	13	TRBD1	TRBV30	CAWSGQGYNEQFF	TGTGCCTGGTCGGGACAGGGATACAATGAGCAGTTCTTC
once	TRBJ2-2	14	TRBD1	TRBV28	CASRRTGLGGELFF	TGTGCCAGCAGAAGGACAGGCTTAGGCGGGGAGCTGTTTTTT
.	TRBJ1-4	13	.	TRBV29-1	CSVVLTTNEKLFF	TGCAGCGTTGTACTTACAACTAATGAAAAACTGTTTTTT
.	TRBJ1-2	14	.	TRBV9	CASSPDTANYGYTF	TGTGCCAGCAGCCCGGACACAGCTAACTATGGCTACACCTTC
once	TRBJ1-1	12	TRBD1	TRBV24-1	CATQGDSTEAFF	TGTGCCACCCAGGGGGATTCCACTGAAGCTTTCTTT
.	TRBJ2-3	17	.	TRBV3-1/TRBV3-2	CASSPSLRGTGTDTQYF	TGTGCCAGCAGCCCTTCCTTAAGGGGGACGGGCACAGATACGCAGTATTTT